Below, one T cell receptor (beta chain) is given with its context. Per the authors' pipeline: By means of reference gene primer amplification, nucleated cell counts were estimated. Sequenced by immunoSEQ multiplex PCR; TCRdb stores in-frame clones only, minus some. The V and J calls and clone size were taken over from that table, and D and trimming were inferred from the DNA. The sample comprises roughly 210,000 clones, about 85% of which are singletons, and about 10% rests with the top ten. This entry belongs to a study of blood T cell repertoires in COVID-19. Across the study: COVID-19 samples, acute and convalescent, were from the United States, Italy and Spain. T cells, B-cell-depleted T cells, or PBMCs provided the cDNA or gDNA that served as material.

The sequence was obtained from a woman older than 75 with COVID-19, enrolled during active disease. The sample consisted of peripheral blood.

The CDR3 is CASSLPLAGPTDTQYF. The CDR3, as DNA: TGTGCCAGCAGCTTGCCCCTAGCGGGCCCCACAGATACGCAGTATTTT. The chain couples TRBV5-5 to TRBJ2-3, with 8 bases matching TRBD2. The V segment lost 1 base and the J segment 2 bases; nucleotides outside the gene matches: 6. The CDR3 sequence is 16 residues long. CDR1 is SGHKS and CDR2 is YYEKEE in the germline V gene (reference sequence).